This TCR beta chain comes out of a study of T cell responses to AZD1222 COVID-19 vaccine. A remark on this clone: Its antigen is currently unknown.

Assay used: immunoSEQ multiplex PCR; TCRdb lists only in-frame clones, some missing. Of about 96,000 clones listed, roughly nine tenths are singletons. Findings and limits, study-wide: Vaccine-associated CD4 TCRs ranged over spike, dominating at 160-218 and 743-854. Spike-specific TCR breadth and depth grew following two AZD1222 doses. Most donors were white British, females outnumbered males, and clonal diversity was possibly underestimated.

The V and J ends lost 1 base and 6 bases respectively, with 1 base between them. CDR3 length: 12 residues. Germline CDR1 is LGHDT and CDR2 is YNNKEL (reference sequence). Material: peripheral blood, obtained on day 0 of AZD1222 vaccination. The sequence was obtained from an adult in good health. V and J are TRBV3-1 (or the pseudogene TRBV3-2) and TRBJ1-6; no firm D call. CDR3 loop: CASSQVNSPLHF. CDR3 DNA sequence: TGTGCCAGCAGCCAAGTTAATTCACCCCTCCACTTT.